This passage covers 13 T cell receptor beta chains from one sample sequenced in a study of graft-versus-host responses after intestinal transplantation. These TCRs' antigens remain unknown. Data came from immunoSEQ multiplex PCR; TCRdb stores just in-frame clones and leaves some out. This table has 70,000 to 95,000 clones, approximately 92% appearing once. Material: unstimulated CD8+ T cells sorted from spleen or lymph node cells, obtained before transplant. The receptors stem from a human donor who was the organ donor for an intestinal transplant.

The chain joins TRBV6-1 to TRBJ1-1, with 7 bases lining up with TRBD1. Trimming cost V 1 base and J 4 bases; bases outside gene matches: 6. The CDR3 sequence is 15 residues long. CDR1 is MNHNS, CDR2 SASEGT, per germline. The CDR3 DNA sequence: TGTGCCAGCAGTGAAGTGGAGGGGGCCTTCACTGAAGCTTTCTTT. Its protein product is CASSEVEGAFTEAFF.

The DNA for the CDR3 is TGTGCCAGCAGCTCTCCCAGGACTAGGAGGTACAATGAGCAGTTCTTC. This codes for CASSSPRTRRYNEQFF. The gene calls are TRBV7-9 and TRBJ2-1, with 7 bases that match TRBD2. Germline V gives CDR1 SEHNR, CDR2 FQNEAQ (reference sequence). This CDR3 region has 16 residues. V was clipped by 4 bases and J by 4 bases; unmatched bases: 10.

CDR3 residues: CASSLEERLAQYF. In DNA form, the CDR3 reads TGTGCCAGCAGCTTGGAGGAGCGGCTGGCGCAGTATTTT. The J gene is TRBJ2-3, the V gene TRBV7-3, with D tentatively TRBD2 (5 bases). There are 13 residues in the CDR3. The germline V gene has CDR1 SGHTA and CDR2 FQGTGA. Trimming took 3 bases from V and 10 from J, leaving 14 bases between them.

The J gene is TRBJ2-7, the V gene TRBV28, with a possible D match to TRBD2 (6 bases). Between the trimmed V and J ends, which lost 7 bases and 5 bases, there was a span of 21 bases. The CDR3 extends over 15 amino acids. Per the germline V gene, CDR1 is MDHEN and CDR2 is SYDVKM. This chain's CDR3 is CASTYPGGESDEQYF. The DNA of the CDR3 is TGTGCCAGCACCTACCCCGGCGGGGAGTCCGACGAGCAGTACTTC.

The chain combines TRBV7-9 with TRBJ1-2, with D unclear. Trimming removed 5 bases from V and 6 bases from J, with 22 bases in between. Germline CDR1 reads SEHNR; CDR2 reads FQNEAQ (reference sequence). The CDR3 extends over 16 amino acids. Written as DNA, the CDR3 is TGTGCCAGCAGCCCCCCCTTTTCTCGATCCCCGGATGGCTACACCTTC. This translates into CASSPPFSRSPDGYTF.

This clone came up once. This chain links TRBV7-8 with TRBJ2-4; TRBD1 agrees at 7 bases. The CDR3 consists of 18 residues. J lost 8 bases, V lost 2 bases, and 18 bases had no gene match. CDR1 and CDR2 from the germline V gene are SGHVS and FQNEAQ. CDR3 sequence reads: CASSLFGVGGRVKDIQYF. CDR3 DNA sequence: TGTGCCAGCAGCTTATTTGGAGTAGGGGGCCGGGTCAAGGACATTCAGTACTTC.

The rearrangement joins TRBV30 to TRBJ1-2; maybe TRBD1 (6 bases). The V end was cut by 2 bases, the J end by 4 bases, with 14 bases between. Germline V CDR1 and CDR2: GTSNPN, SVGIG (reference sequence). The CDR3 extends over 14 amino acids. CDR3 coding DNA: TGTGCCTGGAGTATCGGGGGCGGGAGCTATGGCTACACCTTC. Translated, it gives CAWSIGGGSYGYTF.

The chain links TRBV6-1 to TRBJ1-1; TRBD1 is a possible D gene (5 bases). The V and J ends lost 4 bases and 1 base respectively, with 22 bases between them. CDR3 length: 18 residues. Germline V CDR1 and CDR2: MNHNS, SASEGT. The CDR3 DNA sequence: TGTGCCAGCAGTGGCAAATGGGGGGAACAGAGGGAGAACACTGAAGCTTTCTTT. Translated, it gives CASSGKWGEQRENTEAFF.

The V and J genes are TRBV27 and TRBJ1-2; D remains ambiguous. Per the germline V gene, CDR1 is MNHEY and CDR2 is SMNVEV (reference sequence). The germline V and J ends were trimmed by 2 bases and 4 bases, with 11 bases remaining between them. This CDR3 contains 14 residues. CDR3 nucleotides: TGTGCCAGCAGTTTAGGTGGGCTCGGCTATGGCTACACCTTC. This encodes CASSLGGLGYGYTF.

CDR3 bases: TGTGCCAGTAAGGCGGGCTCAACCTACAATGAGCAGTTCTTC. This gives the protein CASKAGSTYNEQFF. The rearrangement uses TRBV19 and TRBJ2-1; D is perhaps TRBD2 (5 bases). Trimming removed 7 bases at V and 2 bases at J, with 12 bases between. The length of the CDR3 is 14 residues. Germline values: CDR1 LNHDA, CDR2 SQIVND (reference sequence).

In this sample, this clone turned up a few times. V usage is TRBV6-5 and J usage is TRBJ1-2, with a tentative D call TRBD1 (5 bases). Germline CDR1 and CDR2: MNHEY and SVGAGI. The V end was cut by 3 bases, the J end by 4 bases, with 12 bases between. This CDR3 contains 14 residues. CDR3 nucleotide sequence: TGTGCCAGCAGTTATTGGGGCAGCTCCTATGGCTACACCTTC. This encodes CASSYWGSSYGYTF.

A word on this clone: This sample also contains other DNA sequences that code for the same CDR3. The chain is built from TRBV19 and TRBJ2-1; D is perhaps TRBD2 (5 bases). CDR1 is LNHDA, CDR2 SQIVND, per germline (reference sequence). Trimming pared 2 bases from V and 0 bases from J, leaving 8 bases between. The CDR3 runs 15 residues. The CDR3 nucleotides read TGTGCCAGTAGTATATTGGGGAGCTCCTACAATGAGCAGTTCTTC. Translation: CASSILGSSYNEQFF.

This sequence joins TRBV9 and TRBJ1-2, with TRBD1 matching 8 bases. The V gene's germline CDR1 is SGDLS and CDR2 YYNGEE. The CDR3 extends over 15 amino acids. Losses at the gene ends were 2 bases for V and 8 bases for J; bases not matched to a gene: 11. The CDR3 region is CASSVVGDRGDGYTF. As DNA, the CDR3 is TGTGCCAGCAGCGTTGTGGGCGACAGGGGTGACGGCTACACCTTC.